This TCR beta chain was recovered during a study of identical twins (dated by TCRdb to the mid-2010s). Context from the whole study: TCR alpha and beta repertoires from monozygotic twins, unrelated adults of various ages and cord blood were deep-sequenced to test whether fetal clonotypes persist. To rule out contamination, replicate twin experiments were performed at different times with different library preparation protocols. Study-wide findings and limitations: Invariant T cells such as MAIT and iNKT could partly confound zero-insertion analyses, though diverse VJ usage argued against this for most clonotypes. Because the same donors could not be followed over many years, the conclusions relied on cross-sectional statistical analysis. Abundant cord blood beta clonotypes had fewer insertions, young adult naive repertoires showed a similar but weaker trend, and memory repertoires showed no such trend. Excess twin sharing in beta out-of-frame sequences was weaker because fewer shared sequences lowered the signal-to-noise ratio. Out-of-frame TCR alpha sequences shared between twins showed an excess of low generation-probability sequences compared with coincidental sharing between unrelated individuals. In monozygotic twins, recombination models systematically underestimated out-of-frame TCR alpha sharing, but the models matched the sharing seen between unrelated individuals.

V is pruned by 1 base and J by 0 bases, leaving 4 bases of the junction without a gene match. From the cysteine up to the phenylalanine, the CDR3 has a length of 16 residues. Left in the record is the CDR3 DNA by itself, 48 bases read in frame from the first base. The CDR1 and CDR2 encoded by the germline V gene are SGHTA and FQGNSA. Details on this clonotype: Its cognate antigen has yet to be identified. The sample holds no much larger clone one base away, and base qualities are not on file.

Only healthy Caucasian donors were included. Three pairs of female monozygotic twins, all aged roughly 18 to 30 years, were included in the twin cohort. RNA for TCR libraries was isolated from peripheral blood mononuclear cells. Libraries were built with 5' RACE. Data came from an Illumina HiSeq 2000. Template switching added a universal primer binding site, and the final cDNA carried a unique molecular identifier that allowed TCR cDNA molecules to be counted accurately. Specific primers in the conserved constant-segment region were used to synthesize first-strand cDNA for the TCR alpha and beta chains. To control for contamination, every cDNA library was double barcoded, receiving both a SMART-Mk sample barcode and Illumina barcodes. TruSeq adapter sequences and Illumina sample barcodes were added in two successive PCR steps. The TCR alpha and beta cDNA libraries were sequenced on the Illumina HiSeq platform using custom primers. The original pipeline was this. MiGEC processed the raw reads to extract unique molecular identifiers, while MiXCR was used to determine the CDR3 positions. For each individual, recombination models were inferred using an EM algorithm with the repgenHMM and IGoR tools. Shared clonotypes were analyzed with the tcR package in R, and sharing was normalized by the product of cloneset sizes. To study raw recombination without the effects of thymic and clonal selection, out-of-frame nonproductive sequences were analyzed. TCRdb passed the public sequencing reads through fastp at Q25 and MiXCR, retaining productive beta sequences. Identical CDR3 protein sequences are pooled into one entry, listed with their most common genes and DNA. Clone size and V and J calls follow TCRdb, not the original study. The sample yields 650,000 to 800,000 distinct CDR3 sequences; over 8.5% were counted once. The ten largest clones represent 0.98% of the sample.

The same specimen was also included in a second study, on yellow fever vaccine responses in identical twins. The second paper further reports: According to the authors, in identical twins the way T cells responded to vaccination appeared partly convergent and partly personalized. The study precisely tracked vaccine-responding T cell clones in identical twins.

The sequence links TRBV7-2 to TRBJ2-7; TRBD2 fits 9 bases in the junction. The clonotype comes from a woman between 18 and 30 years old in good health. Sequenced sample: PBMCs. CDR3 sequence: CASSLVASGASYEQYF. The DNA sequence is given as TGTGCCAGCAGCTTAGTGGCTAGCGGGGCCTCCTACGAGCAGTACTTC.